The sequence of this TCR beta chain was determined in a study of long-term antiretroviral therapy in people with HIV. The CDR3 is 13 amino acids. Germline CDR1 and CDR2: KGHSH and LQKENI. V gave up 0 bases and J gave up 4 bases, with 7 bases separating them. The immunoSEQ assay was v3.0, run at survey level. Libraries were prepared by immunoSEQ multiplex PCR; TCRdb keeps only in-frame clonotypes and omits some of them. The sample has some 20,000 clones, about 88% seen once. Participants with HIV, all of them, were treated in the United States. The sequence was collected from a young man with HIV. The rearrangement links TRBV18 to TRBJ2-7, with no clear D. The sequencing here drew on unsorted PBMCs, taken 0.9 years after starting antiretroviral therapy. The CDR3 bases are TGTGCCAGCTCACCACCAAATTGGTACGAGCAGTACTTC. Amino acids: CASSPPNWYEQYF.